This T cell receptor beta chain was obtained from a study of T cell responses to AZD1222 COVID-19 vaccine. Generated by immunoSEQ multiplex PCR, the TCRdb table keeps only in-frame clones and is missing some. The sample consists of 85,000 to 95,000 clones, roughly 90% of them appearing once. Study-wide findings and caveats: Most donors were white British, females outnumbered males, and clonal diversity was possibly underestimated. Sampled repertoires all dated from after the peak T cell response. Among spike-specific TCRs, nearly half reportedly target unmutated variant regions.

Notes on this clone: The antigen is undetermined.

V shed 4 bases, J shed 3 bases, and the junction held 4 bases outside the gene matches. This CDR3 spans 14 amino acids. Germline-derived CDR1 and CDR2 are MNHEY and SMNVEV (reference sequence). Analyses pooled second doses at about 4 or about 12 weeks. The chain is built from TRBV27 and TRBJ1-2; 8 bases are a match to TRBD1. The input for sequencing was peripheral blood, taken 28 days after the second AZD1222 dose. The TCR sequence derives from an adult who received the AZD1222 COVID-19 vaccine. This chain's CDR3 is CASSYGQGDYGYTF. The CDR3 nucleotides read TGTGCCAGCAGTTACGGACAGGGAGACTATGGCTACACCTTC.